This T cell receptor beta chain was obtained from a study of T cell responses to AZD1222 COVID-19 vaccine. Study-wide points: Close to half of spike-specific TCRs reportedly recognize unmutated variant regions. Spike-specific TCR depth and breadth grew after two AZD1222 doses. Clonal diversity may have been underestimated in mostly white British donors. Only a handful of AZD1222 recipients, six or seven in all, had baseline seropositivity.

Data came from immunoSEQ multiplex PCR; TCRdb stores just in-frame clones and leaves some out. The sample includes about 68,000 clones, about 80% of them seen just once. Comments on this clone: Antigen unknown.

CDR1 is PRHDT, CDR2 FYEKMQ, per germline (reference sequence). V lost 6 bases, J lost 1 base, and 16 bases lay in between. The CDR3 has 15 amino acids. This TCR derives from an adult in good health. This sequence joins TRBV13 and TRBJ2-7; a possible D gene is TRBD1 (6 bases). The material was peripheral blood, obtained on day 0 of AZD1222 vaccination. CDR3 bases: TGTGCCAGCAGTCGAGGGGGAGACCTGTCCTACGAGCAGTACTTC. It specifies CASSRGGDLSYEQYF.